The rows below give T cell receptor beta chains drawn from one sample of a study of control samples from healthy donors and cancer patients. Generated by immunoSEQ multiplex PCR, the TCRdb table keeps only in-frame clones and is missing some. The sample has approximately 120,000 clones; roughly 91% are singletons. The sequencing sample was made of blood. These receptors originate from a woman aged 50 to 60 in good health. Both conserved end residues are part of each CDR3.

TRBJ1-1 | TRBV11-2 | CASSQVVEAFF
TRBJ2-1 | TRBV4-2 | CASSQDPTGLANEQFF
TRBJ2-1 | TRBV7-2 | CASRGFNEQFF
TRBJ1-1 | TRBV18 | CASSGGLFTEAFF
TRBJ2-2 | TRBV7-3 | CASSYGGSNTGELFF
TRBJ2-1 | TRBV7-9 | CASSSGQGREQFF
TRBJ1-3 | TRBV6-2/TRBV6-3 | CASSSGTRASGNTIYF
TRBJ2-1 | TRBV11-3 | CASGNYNEQFF
TRBJ1-1 | TRBV3-1/TRBV3-2 | CASSQDSALGGRTEAFF
TRBJ2-5 | TRBV5-5 | CASSLSPGQVATQYF
TRBJ1-2 | TRBV30 | CAWSVRGTPGGYTF
TRBJ1-2 | TRBV7-9 | CASSPWGTGGGYTF
TRBJ1-2 | TRBV6-4 | CASSGGEGRSYGYTF
TRBJ1-5 | TRBV27 | CASGSSSNQPQHF
TRBJ2-6 | TRBV27 | CASSLAKGSGANVLTF
TRBJ2-1 | TRBV15 | CAAAGTRGDEQFF
TRBJ2-7 | TRBV7-2 | CASSFSGQGSYEQYF
TRBJ2-3 | TRBV19 | CASREGQGARADTQYF
TRBJ1-4 | TRBV18 | CASSPLRPGGEKLFF
TRBJ1-1 | TRBV5-6 | CASSFPNRDTNTEAFF
TRBJ1-2 | TRBV7-2 | CASSLGGGGVYGYTF
TRBJ1-1 | TRBV7-8 | CASRTIGGLNTEAFF
TRBJ2-7 | TRBV30 | CAWSVLGQGTFHEQYF
TRBJ1-5 | TRBV6-5 | CATSPGTWIGQPQHF
TRBJ1-2 | TRBV9 | CASSVGFGDGYTF
TRBJ1-4 | TRBV27 | CASSGGVSEKLFF
TRBJ2-1 | TRBV15 | CATSREVPYNEQFF
TRBJ2-2 | TRBV7-3 | CASSLMMAGGTGELFF
TRBJ2-7 | TRBV4-1 | CPRSRLESSYEQYF